These 14 T cell receptor beta chains originate from one sample sequenced in a study of blood T cell repertoires in COVID-19. Some clones are missing from TCRdb's copy, which holds only in-frame ones; the method was immunoSEQ multiplex PCR. In the table there are 250,000 to 350,000 clones, 90% of which are singletons. The sample taken for sequencing was peripheral blood. The receptor set was obtained from a woman in her forties or fifties with COVID-19, enrolled during active disease.

This chain links TRBV15 with TRBJ1-1, with TRBD1 as a possible D gene (6 bases). The CDR3 covers 16 residues. The V gene lost 4 bases and the J gene lost 0 bases, with 15 bases spanning the gap. Germline assignment: CDR1 LNHNV and CDR2 YYDKDF (reference sequence). The DNA for the CDR3 is TGTGCCACCAGCAATTACGGACAGCAATTGAACACTGAAGCTTTCTTT. Its protein product is CATSNYGQQLNTEAFF.

This chain joins TRBV5-5 and TRBJ1-2; D gene unclear. V dropped 2 bases and J dropped 1 base, with 6 bases sitting between them. Germline V CDR1 and CDR2: SGHKS, YYEKEE (reference sequence). The CDR3 loop spans 13 amino acids. The CDR3 region is CASSFDNNYGYTF. The CDR3 DNA sequence: TGTGCCAGCAGCTTTGACAATAACTATGGCTACACCTTC.

The chain couples TRBV21-1 to TRBJ1-3. TRBV21-1 is described as a pseudogene. The CDR3 length is 16 residues. DNA of the CDR3: TGTGCCAGCAGCAAAGTAGGCGGGGCTGTTGGAAACACCATATATTTT. Its translation is CASSKVGGAVGNTIYF.

This clone appeared a few times. The chain links TRBV4-1 to TRBJ1-3; D unresolved. Trimming cost V 2 bases and J 1 base, with 12 bases left between them. CDR1 and CDR2 from the germline V gene are MGHRA and YSYEKL. The CDR3 runs to 16 residues. The CDR3 reads CASSQTPVVSGNTIYF. In nucleotides, the CDR3 is TGCGCCAGCAGCCAAACCCCAGTCGTTTCTGGAAACACCATATATTTT.

V and J are TRBV5-1 and TRBJ2-7, with 7 bases identical to TRBD2. V shed 4 bases and J 2 bases; nucleotides not matched to a gene: 6. Germline CDR1 and CDR2: SGHRS and YFSETQ. The CDR3 is 14 residues long. In nucleotides, the CDR3 is TGCGCCAGCAGCGGGTCTAGCGGACCCTACGAGCAGTACTTC. Amino acids: CASSGSSGPYEQYF.

This clone was seen once. J is TRBJ2-4 and V is TRBV5-1; no clear D. Trimming stripped 0 bases from V and 3 bases from J, with 7 bases between. CDR1 SGHRS and CDR2 YFSETQ come from the germline V gene. CDR3 size: 14 residues. This CDR3 reads CASSLETVKNIQYF. The CDR3 DNA follows: TGCGCCAGCAGCTTGGAAACAGTCAAAAACATTCAGTACTTC.

The chain links TRBV21-1 to TRBJ2-5; the D segment call TRBD1 is taken from the table without a DNA check. TRBV21-1 is a documented pseudogene. This CDR3 comprises 18 residues. CDR3 in amino acids: CASSKGEGKNRGKETQYF. Here the CDR3 DNA reads TGTGCCAGCAGCAAAGGAGAAGGGAAGAACAGGGGAAAGGAGACCCAGTACTTC.

The rearrangement links TRBV28 to TRBJ1-2; 9 bases match TRBD1. J lost 5 bases, V lost 2 bases, and 6 bases had no gene match. From germline, CDR1 is MDHEN and CDR2 SYDVKM. The CDR3 spans 15 residues. CDR3 sequence: CASSLGQGRLYGYTF. Here the CDR3 DNA reads TGTGCCAGCAGTTTAGGACAGGGGCGTCTGTATGGCTACACCTTC.

CDR3 in DNA: TGTGCCAGCAGCTGGACTAAATCCTCCGACACCGGGGAGCTGTTTTTT. This codes for CASSWTKSSDTGELFF. The rearrangement links TRBV6-4 to TRBJ2-2, with D maybe TRBD2 (6 bases). Germline CDR1 MRHNA, CDR2 SNTAGT. The CDR3 sequence is 16 residues long. V lost 6 bases, J lost 3 bases, and 17 bases lay in between.

This clone was seen a single time. The genes are TRBV28 and TRBJ1-1, with TRBD1 matching over 7 bases. Germline V gene lookup returns CDR1 MDHEN and CDR2 SYDVKM. The CDR3 is 16 residues long. Trimming at V came to 2 bases and at J to 3 bases, leaving 9 bases not matched to a gene. The CDR3 region is CASSLGDRVLDTEAFF. In nucleotides, the CDR3 is TGTGCCAGCAGTTTAGGTGACAGGGTCTTGGACACTGAAGCTTTCTTT.

The sample holds one count of this clone. The chain uses TRBV6-2 or TRBV6-3 and TRBJ1-2; a possible D gene is TRBD1 (5 bases). The V and J ends lost 5 bases and 6 bases respectively, with 7 bases between them. This CDR3 is 11 amino acids long. Per the germline V gene, CDR1 is MNHEY and CDR2 is SVGEGT. The CDR3 is CASSETDGYTF. The CDR3 DNA reads as TGTGCCAGCAGTGAGACAGATGGCTACACCTTC.

This clone was observed once. V gene TRBV18 combines with J gene TRBJ1-6, with D possibly matching TRBD1 (6 bases). V was clipped by 3 bases and J by 10 bases, with 13 bases between them. CDR1 is KGHSH, CDR2 LQKENI, per germline. CDR3 size: 14 residues. CDR3 sequence: CASSPGGARSPLHF. CDR3 bases: TGTGCCAGCTCACCGGGGGGGGCTCGGTCACCCCTCCACTTT.

The chain joins TRBV29-1 to TRBJ1-1, with D possibly matching TRBD1 (5 bases). From germline, CDR1 is SQVTM and CDR2 ANQGSEA. V lost 7 bases and J 8 bases, leaving 14 bases between the germline ends. The CDR3 consists of 11 residues. CDR3 nucleotide sequence: TGCAGCGACCGACAGAACGAGGAAGCTTTCTTT. It codes for CSDRQNEEAFF.

The chain recombines TRBV29-1 with TRBJ2-1, with D maybe TRBD1 (6 bases). The CDR3 is 17 amino acids. CDR1 is SQVTM and CDR2 is ANQGSEA in the germline V gene. V lost 5 bases and J 1 base, leaving 21 bases between the germline ends. CDR3 amino acids: CSVIQTGTRGSYNEQFF. The CDR3 bases are TGCAGCGTTATCCAAACAGGGACCAGGGGTTCCTACAATGAGCAGTTCTTC.